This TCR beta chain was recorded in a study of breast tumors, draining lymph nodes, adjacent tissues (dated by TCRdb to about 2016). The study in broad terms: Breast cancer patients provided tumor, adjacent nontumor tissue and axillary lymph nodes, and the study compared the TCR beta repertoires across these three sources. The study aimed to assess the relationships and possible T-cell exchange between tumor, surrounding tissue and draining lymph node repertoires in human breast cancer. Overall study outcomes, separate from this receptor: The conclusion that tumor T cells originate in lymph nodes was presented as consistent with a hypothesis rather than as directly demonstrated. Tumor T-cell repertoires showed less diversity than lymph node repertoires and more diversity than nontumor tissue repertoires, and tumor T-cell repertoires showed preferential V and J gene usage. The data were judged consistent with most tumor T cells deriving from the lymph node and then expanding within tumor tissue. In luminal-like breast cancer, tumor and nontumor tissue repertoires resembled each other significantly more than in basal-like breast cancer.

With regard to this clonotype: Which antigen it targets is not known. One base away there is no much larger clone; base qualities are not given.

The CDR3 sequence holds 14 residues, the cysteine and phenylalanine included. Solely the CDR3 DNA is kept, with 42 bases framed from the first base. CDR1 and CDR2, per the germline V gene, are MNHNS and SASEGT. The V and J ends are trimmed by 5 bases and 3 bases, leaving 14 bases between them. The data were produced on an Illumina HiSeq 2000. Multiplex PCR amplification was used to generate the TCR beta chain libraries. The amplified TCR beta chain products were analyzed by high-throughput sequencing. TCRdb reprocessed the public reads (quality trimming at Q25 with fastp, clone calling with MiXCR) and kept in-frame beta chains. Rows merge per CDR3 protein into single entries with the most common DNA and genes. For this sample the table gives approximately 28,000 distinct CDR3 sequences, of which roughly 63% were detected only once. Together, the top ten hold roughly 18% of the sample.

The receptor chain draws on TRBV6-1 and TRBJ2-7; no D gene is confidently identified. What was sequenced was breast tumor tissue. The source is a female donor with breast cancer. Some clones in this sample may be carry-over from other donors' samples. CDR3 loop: CASSFDISSYEQYF. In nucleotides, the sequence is TGTGCCAGCAGTTTCGACATTTCGAGCTACGAGCAGTACTTC.